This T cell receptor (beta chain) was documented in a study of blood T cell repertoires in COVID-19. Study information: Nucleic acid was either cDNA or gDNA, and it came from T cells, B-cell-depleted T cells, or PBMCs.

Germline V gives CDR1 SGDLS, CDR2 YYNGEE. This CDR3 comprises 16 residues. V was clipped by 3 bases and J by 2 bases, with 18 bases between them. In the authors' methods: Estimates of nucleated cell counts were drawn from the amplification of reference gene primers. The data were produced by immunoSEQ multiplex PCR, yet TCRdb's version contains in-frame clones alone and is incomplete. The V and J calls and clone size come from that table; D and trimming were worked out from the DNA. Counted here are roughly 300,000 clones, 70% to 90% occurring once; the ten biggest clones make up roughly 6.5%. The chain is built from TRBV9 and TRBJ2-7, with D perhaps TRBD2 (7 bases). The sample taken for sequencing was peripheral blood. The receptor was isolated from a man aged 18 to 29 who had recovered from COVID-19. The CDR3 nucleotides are TGTGCCAGCAGCGCGACAGGACTAGAACCTACCTACGAGCAGTACTTC. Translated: CASSATGLEPTYEQYF.